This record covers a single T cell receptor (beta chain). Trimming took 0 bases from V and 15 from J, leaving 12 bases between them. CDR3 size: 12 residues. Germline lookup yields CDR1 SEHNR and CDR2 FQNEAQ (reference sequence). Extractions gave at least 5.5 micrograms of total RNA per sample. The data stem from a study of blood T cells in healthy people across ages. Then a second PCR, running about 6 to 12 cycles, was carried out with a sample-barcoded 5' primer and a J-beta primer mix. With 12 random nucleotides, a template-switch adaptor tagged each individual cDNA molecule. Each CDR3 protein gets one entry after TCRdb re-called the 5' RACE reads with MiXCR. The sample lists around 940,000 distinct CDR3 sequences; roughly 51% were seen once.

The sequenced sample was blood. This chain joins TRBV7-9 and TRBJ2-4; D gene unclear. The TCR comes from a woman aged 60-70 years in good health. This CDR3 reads CASSLAGYERYF. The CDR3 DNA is TGTGCCAGCAGCTTAGCTGGGTACGAGCGGTACTTC.